This T cell receptor beta chain was obtained from a study of CD8+ T cells in alopecia areata (dated 2018 in TCRdb). Study-level background: Treated patients were enrolled in an open-label pilot trial of oral tofacitinib at 5 to 10 mg twice daily for moderate-to-severe alopecia areata. Tofacitinib was given for 6 to 18 months, followed by 6 months of follow-up off drug to assess delayed response and recurrence. In both human patients and the C3H/HeJ mouse model, the study applied high-throughput TCRbeta sequencing to look at T cell clonal expansion in alopecia areata. Human TCRbeta sequencing covered scalp tissue and sorted CD4+ and CD8+ peripheral blood T cells from patchy and totalis/universalis alopecia areata patients and healthy controls. Biopsies were taken from tofacitinib-treated patients at baseline and at 4 and 24 weeks of treatment, and a later scalp biopsy was taken in several of the tofacitinib-treated patients. Clonality in the scalp was compared among normal scalp (n=4), patchy alopecia areata scalp (n=8), and alopecia totalis/universalis scalp (n=8). RNA was obtained with the PAXgene miRNA kit for fixed scalp, the miRNeasy kit for PBMCs, and the RNeasy kit for mouse skin. TCRbeta CDR3 regions were amplified by immunoSEQ multiplex PCR with 35 Vbeta forward and 13 Jbeta reverse primers.

What the research found in general, with its limitations: TCR sequences shared between patients were less clear than in mice, possibly partly because of HLA diversity in the patient population. Lesional scalp, especially in alopecia totalis/universalis, showed higher clonality and more expanded CD8+ clones than normal scalp, suggesting antigenic drive. Unlike mouse skin, which is dominated by gammadelta T cells, normal human skin has resident alphabeta T cells that are also sequenced, and this complicates analysis of the scalp TCR repertoire.

Worth noting for this clone: Its cognate antigen has yet to be identified. No base qualities exist here, and no much larger clone lies one base off it.

CDR1 SNHLY and CDR2 FYNNEI are derived from the germline V gene. V is pruned by 11 bases and J by 5 bases, leaving 3 bases of the junction without a gene match. From cysteine to phenylalanine, the CDR3 is 11 amino acids long. The DNA shown is the 33-base CDR3, in frame from base 1. Library creation used the immunoSEQ multiplex PCR assay. To provide template for TCR sequencing, every sample had RNA extracted and reverse transcribed into cDNA. SuperScript III was used for first-strand cDNA synthesis, primed with a 2:1 mix of oligo-dT and random hexamers. A synthetic immune receptor repertoire was used to gauge amplification bias, and whatever bias remained was removed computationally. Per the source publication's procedure: Raw reads were preprocessed to remove errors, and CDR3 was defined by IMGT conventions from the conserved cysteine to phenylalanine. To get clonality, Shannon entropy was normalized by log2 of the number of productive unique TCRs and the result was subtracted from 1. Whether scalp clones were CD4 or CD8 was inferred by matching scalp TCRbeta sequences against CD4 and CD8 repertoires sorted from blood. TCRdb retrieved this table from immuneACCESS and kept in-frame rearrangements only. Not all clones are present; in checked studies, unresolved V genes account for under half, and no reason is known for the remainder. V and J calls and clone size come straight from that table; D and trimming were deduced from the DNA. The sample yields over 100,000 clones; 49% were counted once. The top ten hold around 20% of the sample.

The label giving this sample's time point can be read as: baseline before oral tofacitinib. Lesional scalp punch biopsies and peripheral blood were obtained from alopecia areata patients. PBMCs were isolated by density centrifugation and stained for CD3, CD4 and CD8, after which CD4+ and CD8+ T cells were sorted on a FACSAria. Sequences were derived from CD8+ T cells sorted from blood, sampled at week 0. The chain couples TRBV2 to TRBJ2-5, with 9 bases in between that match TRBD1. The receptor was derived from a human donor with alopecia areata. The DNA sequence is given as TGTGCCTACAGGGGGCGGGAGACCCAGTACTTC. It is translated as CAYRGRETQYF. The CDR3, completed at both ends by the reference TRBV2 and TRBJ2-5 genes, gives the full variable domain EPEVTQTPSHQVTQMGQEVILRCVPISNHLYFYWYRQILGQKVEFLVSFYNNEISEKSEIFDDQFSVERPDGSNFTLKIRSTKLEDSAMYFCAYRGRETQYFGPGTRLLVL.